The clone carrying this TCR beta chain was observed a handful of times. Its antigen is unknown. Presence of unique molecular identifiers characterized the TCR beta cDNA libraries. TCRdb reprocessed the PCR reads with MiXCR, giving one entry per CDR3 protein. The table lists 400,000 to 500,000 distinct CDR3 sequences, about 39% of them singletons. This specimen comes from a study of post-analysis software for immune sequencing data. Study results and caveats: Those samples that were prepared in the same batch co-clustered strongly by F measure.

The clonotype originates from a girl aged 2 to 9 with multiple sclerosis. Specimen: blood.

CDR3 DNA sequence: TGTGCCAGCAGCCTGAAGCGGGGGGGCATGTTGGAGACCCAGTACTTC. Translating gives CASSLKRGGMLETQYF. The genes are TRBV27 and TRBJ2-5; 10 bases map to TRBD2. There are 16 residues in the CDR3. The germline V gene encodes CDR1 MNHEY and CDR2 SMNVEV (reference sequence). Losses at the gene ends were 6 bases for V and 5 bases for J; bases not matched to a gene: 12.